This T cell receptor beta chain was found in a study of blood T cell repertoires in COVID-19. Study context: Material from acute and convalescent COVID-19 was sourced from the United States, Italy and Spain.

CDR1 is GTSNPN, CDR2 SVGIG, per germline (reference sequence). This CDR3 has 17 amino acids. J lost 5 bases, V lost 4 bases, and 12 bases had no gene match. Using immunoSEQ multiplex PCR, the repertoire was profiled, and TCRdb retains in-frame clones only, with some absent. This repertoire shows approximately 190,000 clones, 70% to 90% found once; its top ten account for roughly 5.6%. The rearrangement joins TRBV30 to TRBJ1-6, with 9 positions matching TRBD1. Sequencing was done on a sample of peripheral blood. This receptor was identified in a woman aged 40 to 50 who had recovered from COVID-19. The CDR3: CAWNNPTGTGNNSPLHF. CDR3 bases: TGTGCCTGGAACAATCCGACCGGGACAGGGAATAATTCACCCCTCCACTTT.